What follows describes a single TCR beta chain. The antigen remains undetermined. The CDR3 spans 13 residues. With V trimmed by 3 bases and J by 6 bases, 1 base remained unmatched. Germline assignment: CDR1 GTSNPN and CDR2 SVGIG (reference sequence). The table came from immunoSEQ multiplex PCR; TCRdb's copy has only in-frame clones and leaves some out. The table records over a million clones, around three quarters of them present only once. The data stem from a study of shared clonotypes between healthy human individuals. General study results and limits: Sharing across four donors was highest in naive CD4 (around 5%) and lowest in memory CD8 (around 0.4%).

The clonotype was recovered from a man aged 18 to 30 in good health. Some clones in this sample may be carry-over from other donors' samples. This rearrangement joins TRBV30 to TRBJ2-2, with 10 bases fitting TRBD1. The sample consisted of memory CD4+ T cells from PBMCs. Subset given: CD45RA-negative fraction. The CDR3 sequence: CAWRGQGPGELFF. In DNA form, the CDR3 reads TGTGCCTGGAGGGGACAGGGGCCCGGGGAGCTGTTTTTT.